This T cell receptor beta chain emerged from a study of T cell clusters in autoimmune cytopenias. Findings of the study overall: A dominant lymphoma-associated repertoire apparently masked the cluster-lack signature in secondary cytopenia versus chronic lymphocytic leukemia. Primary autoimmune cytopenia patients seemingly lacked the physiological T cell clusters found in healthy donors.

By frequency, this clonotype is medium-sized (0.01 to 0.1%). The antigen remains undetermined. TRB amplification used 250 ng of peripheral blood genomic DNA. The CDR3 contains 13 residues. Germline V gene sequence: CDR1 KGHSH, CDR2 LQKENI. TRB was amplified by touch-down multiplex PCR, primer pools A and B combined. With the multiplex PCR reads reprocessed, TCRdb shows one record per CDR3 protein and no DNA. Recorded here are around 4,400 distinct CDR3 sequences; the top ten clones represent roughly 15%. The TCR sequence derives from a human donor with an autoimmune cytopenia or autoimmune hepatitis (not recorded which). The chain recombines TRBV18 with TRBJ2-5; absent DNA, TCRdb's TRBD1 call cannot be checked. Sequencing input: peripheral blood. The chain's CDR3 is CASSPVGGETQYF.